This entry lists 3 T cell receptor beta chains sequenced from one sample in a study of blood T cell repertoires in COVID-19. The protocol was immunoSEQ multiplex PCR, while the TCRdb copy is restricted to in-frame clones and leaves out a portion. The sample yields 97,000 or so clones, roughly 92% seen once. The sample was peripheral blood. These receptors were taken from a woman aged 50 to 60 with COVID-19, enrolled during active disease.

The CDR3, as DNA: TGTGCCAGCAGCTTGATAGGGGCAGATACGCAGTATTTT. Translation: CASSLIGADTQYF. V gene TRBV5-6 combines with J gene TRBJ2-3; perhaps TRBD1 as D (5 bases). The CDR3 is 13 amino acids. Germline V gene lookup returns CDR1 SGHDT and CDR2 YYEEEE. Trimming took 1 base from V and 4 from J, leaving 7 bases between them.

CDR3 in amino acids: CSGGDRGQGDTEAFF. The DNA for the CDR3 is TGCAGCGGTGGGGACAGGGGGCAGGGGGACACTGAAGCTTTCTTT. This chain joins TRBV29-1 and TRBJ1-1, with TRBD1 matching 12 bases. CDR1 and CDR2 from the germline V gene are SQVTM and ANQGSEA. The V and J ends lost 7 bases and 3 bases, in that order; junction bases with no gene match: 9. The CDR3 length is 15 residues.

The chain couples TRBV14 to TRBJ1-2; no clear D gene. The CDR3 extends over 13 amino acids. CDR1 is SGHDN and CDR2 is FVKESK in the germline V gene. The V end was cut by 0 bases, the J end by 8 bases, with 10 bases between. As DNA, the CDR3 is TGTGCCAGCAGCCAAGACCTGACGGGGGGCTACACCTTC. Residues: CASSQDLTGGYTF.